The TCR beta chain under discussion was sequenced for a study of blood T cell repertoires in COVID-19. The overall study: The United States, Italy and Spain supplied acute and convalescent COVID-19 samples.

The germline V gene encodes CDR1 LGHDT and CDR2 YNNKEL (reference sequence). Trimming left V 8 bases short and J 2 bases short, with 10 bases between. The CDR3 is 13 residues long. Sequencing was performed with immunoSEQ multiplex PCR; in TCRdb, only in-frame clones are kept and a portion is missing. The sample holds approximately 45,000 clones; about four fifths are singletons and the top ten take roughly 6%. The TCR originated in a woman of 80 years or more with acute or convalescent COVID-19. Sample: peripheral blood. The gene calls are TRBV3-1 (or the pseudogene TRBV3-2) and TRBJ1-3; D gene unclear. The DNA for the CDR3 is TGTGCCAGCGCGGTGGGTACTGGAAACACCATATATTTT. This gives the protein CASAVGTGNTIYF.